This T cell receptor beta chain was captured by sequencing in a study of long-term antiretroviral therapy in people with HIV. Study results and limitations: Someone took the blood between about 2003 and 2017, maybe while older ART regimens were in use.

Regarding this clone: Its antigen is currently unknown.

The study drew at least one pre-ART and at least two post-ART PBMC samples from every donor. In the United States, treatment was given to all participants with HIV. It was version v3.0 of the immunoSEQ assay that was run at survey level. Libraries were prepared by immunoSEQ multiplex PCR; TCRdb keeps only in-frame clonotypes and omits some of them. Of about 23,000 clones listed, over 75% are singletons. The CDR3 runs to 15 residues. V was trimmed by 5 bases and J by 1 base, leaving 14 bases between them. Germline values: CDR1 SEHNR, CDR2 FQNEAQ (reference sequence). This material consisted of unsorted PBMCs, taken 0.3 years after starting antiretroviral therapy. The TCR was taken from a man aged 50 to 60 with HIV. The chain uses TRBV7-9 and TRBJ1-1, with a tentative D call TRBD1 (5 bases). The CDR3 region has the DNA TGTGCCAGCAGCCAGACAGCGAATCCGAACACTGAAGCTTTCTTT. It translates to CASSQTANPNTEAFF.